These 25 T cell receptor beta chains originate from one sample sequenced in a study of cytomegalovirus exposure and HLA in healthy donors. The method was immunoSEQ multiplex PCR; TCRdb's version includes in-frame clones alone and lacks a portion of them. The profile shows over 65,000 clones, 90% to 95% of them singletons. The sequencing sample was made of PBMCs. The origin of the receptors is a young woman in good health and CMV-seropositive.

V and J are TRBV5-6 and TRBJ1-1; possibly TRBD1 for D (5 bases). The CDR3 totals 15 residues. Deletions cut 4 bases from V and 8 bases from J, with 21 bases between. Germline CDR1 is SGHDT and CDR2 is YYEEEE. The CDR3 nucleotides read TGTGCCAGCAGCCAGGATGCCCCAGGGAGGCCCGAAGCTTTCTTT. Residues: CASSQDAPGRPEAFF.

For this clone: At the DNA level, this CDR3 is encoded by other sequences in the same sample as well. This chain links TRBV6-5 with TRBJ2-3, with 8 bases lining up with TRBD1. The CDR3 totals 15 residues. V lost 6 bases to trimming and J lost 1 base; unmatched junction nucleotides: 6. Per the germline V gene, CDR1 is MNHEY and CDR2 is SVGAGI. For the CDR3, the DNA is TGTGCCAGCAGGCTGGGACAGGCCCGCACAGATACGCAGTATTTT. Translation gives CASRLGQARTDTQYF.

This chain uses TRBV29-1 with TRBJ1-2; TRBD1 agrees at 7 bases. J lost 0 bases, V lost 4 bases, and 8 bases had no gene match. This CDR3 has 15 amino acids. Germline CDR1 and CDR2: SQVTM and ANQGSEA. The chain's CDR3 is CSVVWPTGPNYGYTF. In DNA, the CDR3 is TGCAGCGTTGTTTGGCCGACAGGGCCTAACTATGGCTACACCTTC.

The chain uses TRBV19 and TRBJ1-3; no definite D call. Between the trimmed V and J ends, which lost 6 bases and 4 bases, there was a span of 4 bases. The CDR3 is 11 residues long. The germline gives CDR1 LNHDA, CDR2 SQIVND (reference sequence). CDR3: CASSFGNTIYF. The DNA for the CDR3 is TGTGCCAGTAGCTTCGGAAACACCATATATTTT.

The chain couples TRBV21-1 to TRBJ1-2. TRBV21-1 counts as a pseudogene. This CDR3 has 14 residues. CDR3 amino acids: CASSKVPRDYGYTF. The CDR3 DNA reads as TGTGCCAGCAGCAAAGTCCCCCGGGACTATGGCTACACCTTC.

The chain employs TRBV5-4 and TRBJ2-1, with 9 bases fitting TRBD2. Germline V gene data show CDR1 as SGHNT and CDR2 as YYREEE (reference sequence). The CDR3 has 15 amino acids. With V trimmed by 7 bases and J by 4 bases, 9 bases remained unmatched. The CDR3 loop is CASGDSGRGYNEQFF. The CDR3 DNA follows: TGTGCCAGCGGCGATAGCGGGAGAGGGTACAATGAGCAGTTCTTC. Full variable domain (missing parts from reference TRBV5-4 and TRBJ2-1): ETGVTQSPTHLIKTRGQQVTLRCSSQSGHNTVSWYQQALGQGPQFIFQYYREEENGRGNFPPRFSGLQFPNYSSELNVNALELDDSALYLCASGDSGRGYNEQFFGPGTRLTVL.

The CDR3 is CASSYTRGRTGAYYEQYF. CDR3 DNA: TGTGCCAGCAGTTACACGCGGGGGCGGACAGGGGCTTACTACGAGCAGTACTTC. The genes are TRBV6-7 and TRBJ2-7; 9 positions match TRBD1. TRBV6-7 counts as an open reading frame of uncertain function. The CDR3 is made up of 18 amino acids. The trim removed 2 bases at V and 3 bases at J, leaving 14 bases unmatched.

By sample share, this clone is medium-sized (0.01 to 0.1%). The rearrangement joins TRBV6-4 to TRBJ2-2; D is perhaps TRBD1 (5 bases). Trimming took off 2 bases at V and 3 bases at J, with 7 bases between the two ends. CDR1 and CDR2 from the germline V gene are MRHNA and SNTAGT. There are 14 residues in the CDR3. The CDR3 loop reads CASSDRGDTGELFF. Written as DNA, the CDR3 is TGTGCCAGCAGTGACAGGGGCGACACCGGGGAGCTGTTTTTT.

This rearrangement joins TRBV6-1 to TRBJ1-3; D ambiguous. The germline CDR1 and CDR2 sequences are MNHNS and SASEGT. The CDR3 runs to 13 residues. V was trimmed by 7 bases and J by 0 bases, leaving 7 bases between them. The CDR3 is CASTTHSGNTIYF. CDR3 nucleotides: TGTGCCAGCACCACACACTCTGGAAACACCATATATTTT.

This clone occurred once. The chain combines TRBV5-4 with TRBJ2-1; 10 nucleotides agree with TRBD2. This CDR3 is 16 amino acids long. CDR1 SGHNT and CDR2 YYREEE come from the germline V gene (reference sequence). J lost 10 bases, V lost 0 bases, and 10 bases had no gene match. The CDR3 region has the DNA TGTGCCAGCAGCTTGGATGGGTCTAGCGGGAGTCGGGAGCAGTTCTTC. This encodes CASSLDGSSGSREQFF.

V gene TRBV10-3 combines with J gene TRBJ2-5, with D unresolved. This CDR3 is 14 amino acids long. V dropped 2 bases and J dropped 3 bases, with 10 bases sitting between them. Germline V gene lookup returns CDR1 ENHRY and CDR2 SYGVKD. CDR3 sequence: CAISEAAGEETQYF. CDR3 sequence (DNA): TGTGCCATCAGTGAGGCGGCCGGAGAAGAGACCCAGTACTTC.

The CDR3 DNA is TGTGCCAGCAGTTCCCACGGACAGGGGGCGAACACTGAAGCTTTCTTT. Encoded protein: CASSSHGQGANTEAFF. The chain combines TRBV27 with TRBJ1-1, with 11 bases aligning to TRBD1. The germline CDR1 and CDR2 sequences are MNHEY and SMNVEV (reference sequence). The CDR3 runs 16 residues. J was trimmed by 1 base and V by 4 bases; bases with no gene match: 5.

The CDR3 DNA is TGTGCCAGCAGCCGTGGGACAGGCAACACTGAAGCTTTCTTT. Protein sequence: CASSRGTGNTEAFF. The V gene is TRBV7-3, the J gene TRBJ1-1, with 8 bases fitting TRBD1. Per the germline V gene, CDR1 is SGHTA and CDR2 is FQGTGA. The CDR3 spans 14 residues. V shed 5 bases, J shed 2 bases, and the junction held 4 bases outside the gene matches.

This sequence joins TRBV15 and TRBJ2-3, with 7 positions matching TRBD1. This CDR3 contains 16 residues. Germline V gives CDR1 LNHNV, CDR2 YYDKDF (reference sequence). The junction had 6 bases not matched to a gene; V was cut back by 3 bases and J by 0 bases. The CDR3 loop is CATSSTRTGSTDTQYF. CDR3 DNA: TGTGCCACCAGCAGTACCCGGACAGGAAGCACAGATACGCAGTATTTT.

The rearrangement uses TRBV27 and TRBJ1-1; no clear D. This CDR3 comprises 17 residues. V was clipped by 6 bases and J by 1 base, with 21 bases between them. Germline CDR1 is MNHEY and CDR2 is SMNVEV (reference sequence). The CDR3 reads CASSLYSIRERNTEAFF. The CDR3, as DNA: TGTGCCAGCAGCCTCTATTCTATTAGGGAGCGGAACACTGAAGCTTTCTTT.

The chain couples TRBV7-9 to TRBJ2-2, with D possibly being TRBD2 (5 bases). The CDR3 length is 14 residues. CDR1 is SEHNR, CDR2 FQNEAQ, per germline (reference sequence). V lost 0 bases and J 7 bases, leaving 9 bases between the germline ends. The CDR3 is CASSLATRGGELFF. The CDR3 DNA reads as TGTGCCAGCAGCTTAGCGACCCGGGGCGGGGAGCTGTTTTTT.

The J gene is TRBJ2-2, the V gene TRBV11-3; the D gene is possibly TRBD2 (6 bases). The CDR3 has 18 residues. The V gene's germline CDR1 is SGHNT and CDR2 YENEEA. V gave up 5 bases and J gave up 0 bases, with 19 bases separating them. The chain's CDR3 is CASSRYFSGDPNTGELFF. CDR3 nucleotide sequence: TGTGCCAGCAGCCGCTATTTTTCGGGAGACCCGAACACCGGGGAGCTGTTTTTT.

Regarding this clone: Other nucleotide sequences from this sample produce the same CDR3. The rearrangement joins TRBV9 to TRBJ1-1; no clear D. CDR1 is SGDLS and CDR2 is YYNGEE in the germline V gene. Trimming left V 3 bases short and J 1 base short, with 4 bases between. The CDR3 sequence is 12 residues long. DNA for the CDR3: TGTGCCAGCAGCGCTTCGAACACTGAAGCTTTCTTT. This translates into CASSASNTEAFF. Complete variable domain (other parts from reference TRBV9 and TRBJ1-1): DSGVTQTPKHLITATGQRVTLRCSPRSGDLSVYWYQQSLDQGLQFLIQYYNGEERAKGNILERFSAQQFPDLHSELNLSSLELGDSALYFCASSASNTEAFFGQGTRLTVV.

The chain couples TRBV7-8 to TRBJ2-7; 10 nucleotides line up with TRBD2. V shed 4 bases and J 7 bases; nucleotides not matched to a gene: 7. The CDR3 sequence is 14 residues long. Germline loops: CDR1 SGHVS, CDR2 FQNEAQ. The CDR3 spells CASSSRTSGGEQYF. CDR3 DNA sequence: TGTGCCAGCAGCTCACGGACTAGCGGCGGAGAGCAGTACTTC.

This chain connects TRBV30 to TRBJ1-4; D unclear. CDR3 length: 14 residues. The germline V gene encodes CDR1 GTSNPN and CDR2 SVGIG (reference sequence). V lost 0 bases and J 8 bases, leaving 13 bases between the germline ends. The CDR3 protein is CAWSVGRVNEKLFF. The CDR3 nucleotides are TGTGCCTGGAGTGTTGGCCGGGTCAACGAAAAACTGTTTTTT.

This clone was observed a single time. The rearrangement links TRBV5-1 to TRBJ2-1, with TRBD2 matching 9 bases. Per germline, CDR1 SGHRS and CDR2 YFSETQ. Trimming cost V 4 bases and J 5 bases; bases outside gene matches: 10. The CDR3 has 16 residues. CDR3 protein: CASSPPIAGDHNEQFF. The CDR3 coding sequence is TGCGCCAGCAGCCCCCCAATAGCGGGAGACCACAATGAGCAGTTCTTC.

CDR3 sequence (DNA): TGTGCCAGCAGCTTTCAACAGGGGGCTCCTAATACTTTCTTT. Translation gives CASSFQQGAPNTFF. The gene calls are TRBV7-9 and TRBJ1-1; 9 bases match TRBD1. The V and J ends lost 3 bases and 12 bases, in that order; junction bases with no gene match: 11. The CDR3 is 14 residues long. Germline values: CDR1 SEHNR, CDR2 FQNEAQ (reference sequence).

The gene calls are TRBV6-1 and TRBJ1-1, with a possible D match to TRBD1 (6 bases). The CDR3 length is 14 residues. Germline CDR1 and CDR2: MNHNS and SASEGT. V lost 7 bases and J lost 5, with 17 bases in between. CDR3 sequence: CASILSRGGTEAFF. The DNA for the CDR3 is TGTGCCAGCATCCTATCCAGGGGCGGGACTGAAGCTTTCTTT.

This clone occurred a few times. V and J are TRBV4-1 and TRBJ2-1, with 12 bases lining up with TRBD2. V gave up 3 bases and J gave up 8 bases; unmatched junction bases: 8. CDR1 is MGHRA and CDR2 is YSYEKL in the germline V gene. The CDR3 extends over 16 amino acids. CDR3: CASSQPPSGRGDEQFF. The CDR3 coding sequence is TGCGCCAGCAGCCAGCCCCCTAGCGGGAGGGGCGATGAGCAGTTCTTC.

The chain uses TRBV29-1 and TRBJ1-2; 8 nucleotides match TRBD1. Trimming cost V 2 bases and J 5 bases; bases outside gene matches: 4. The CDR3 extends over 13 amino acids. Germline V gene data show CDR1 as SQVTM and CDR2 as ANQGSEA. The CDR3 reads CSVETGGGYGYTF. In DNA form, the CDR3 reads TGCAGCGTTGAAACAGGGGGAGGGTATGGCTACACCTTC.